The next 3 T cell receptor beta chains were all read from a single sample in a study of T-cell reconstitution after alpha-beta-depleted transplantation in children. The TCRbeta library was prepared with unique molecular identifiers. TCRdb re-called the PCR reads with MiXCR, one entry per CDR3 protein. The repertoire includes approximately 650,000 distinct CDR3 sequences, less than 15% of them detected once, and around 0.79% sits in the top ten. The sequencing here drew on PBMCs, taken before TCRalphabeta/CD19-depleted stem cell transplant. Receptors originate from a girl aged 2-10 years with congenital amegakaryocytic thrombocytopenia, due to receive a stem cell transplant.

On this clonotype itself: The junction departs from the called germline gene at one end, perhaps through a read error. The chain joins TRBV7-9 to TRBJ1-4; D call uncertain. CDR1 is SEHNR and CDR2 is FQNEAQ in the germline V gene (reference sequence). The CDR3 sequence is 16 residues long. The CDR3 sequence is CPSSPRTEVTNEKLFF. CDR3 sequence (DNA): TGTCCCAGCAGCCCAAGAACGGAGGTAACTAATGAAAAACTGTTTTTT.

The chain links TRBV12-3 or TRBV12-4 to TRBJ2-6; D call uncertain. V lost 3 bases and J 1 base, leaving 7 bases between the germline ends. This CDR3 is built from 15 residues. CDR3 bases: TGTGCCAGCAGTTTTGCCGGGTCTGGGGCCAACGTCCTGACTTTC. Translated: CASSFAGSGANVLTF.

The table lists this clonotype with many counts. The chain couples TRBV9 to TRBJ2-1; D is unresolved. Germline V lookup: CDR1 SGDLS, CDR2 YYNGEE. The ends were cut back, 3 bases at V and 5 bases at J, with 3 bases in the middle. This CDR3 region has 11 residues. CDR3 bases: TGTGCCAGCAGCGCGAACAATGAGCAGTTCTTC. Protein product: CASSANNEQFF.